This TCR beta chain was found in a study of T cell responses to AZD1222 COVID-19 vaccine. Findings and limits, study-wide: Rises in breadth and depth of Spike-specific TCRs came after two AZD1222 doses. Nearly half of the spike-specific TCRs reportedly recognize variant regions that carry no mutations. Vaccine-associated CD4 TCRs spanned spike, dominant at 160-218 and 743-854.

V was trimmed by 3 bases and J by 3 bases, leaving 14 bases between them. Per the germline V gene, CDR1 is LNHDA and CDR2 is SQIVND (reference sequence). This CDR3 is 15 amino acids long. Method: immunoSEQ multiplex PCR; TCRdb's copy keeps in-frame clones and lacks some. The table records about 180,000 clones, 88% of them present only once. Both about-4-week and about-12-week second-dose recipients were combined. Points on this clone: Its antigen is not identified.

The material sequenced was peripheral blood, taken 28 days after the second AZD1222 dose. The receptor comes from an adult who received the AZD1222 COVID-19 vaccine. This chain links TRBV19 with TRBJ1-2, with D uncertain. CDR3 amino acids: CASSMTEGWYYGYTF. CDR3 nucleotide sequence: TGTGCCAGTAGTATGACGGAGGGATGGTACTATGGCTACACCTTC.